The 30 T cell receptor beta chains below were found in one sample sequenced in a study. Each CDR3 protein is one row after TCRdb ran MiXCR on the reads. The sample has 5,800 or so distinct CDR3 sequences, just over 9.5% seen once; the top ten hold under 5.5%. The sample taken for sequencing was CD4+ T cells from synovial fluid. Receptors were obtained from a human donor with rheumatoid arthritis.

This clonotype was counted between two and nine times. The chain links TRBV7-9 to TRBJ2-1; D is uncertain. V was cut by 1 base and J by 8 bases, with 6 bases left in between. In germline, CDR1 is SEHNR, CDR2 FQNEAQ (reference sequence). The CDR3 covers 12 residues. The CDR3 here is CASSLVWHEQFF. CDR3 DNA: TGTGCCAGCAGCTTAGTGTGGCATGAGCAGTTCTTC.

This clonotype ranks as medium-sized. Written as DNA, the CDR3 is TGTGCCACACAAAGCGGGAGTCTCACAGATACGCAGTATTTT. It is translated as CATQSGSLTDTQYF. The rearrangement joins TRBV18 to TRBJ2-3; 8 bases are a match to TRBD2. This CDR3 contains 14 residues. J was trimmed by 2 bases and V by 10 bases; bases with no gene match: 8. Germline CDR1 reads KGHSH; CDR2 reads LQKENI.

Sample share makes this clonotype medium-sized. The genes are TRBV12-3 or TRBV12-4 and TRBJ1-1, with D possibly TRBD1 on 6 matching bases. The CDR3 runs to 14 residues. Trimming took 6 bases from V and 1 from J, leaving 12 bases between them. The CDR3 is CASRLTGGNTEAFF. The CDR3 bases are TGTGCCAGCAGATTGACAGGTGGGAACACTGAAGCTTTCTTT.

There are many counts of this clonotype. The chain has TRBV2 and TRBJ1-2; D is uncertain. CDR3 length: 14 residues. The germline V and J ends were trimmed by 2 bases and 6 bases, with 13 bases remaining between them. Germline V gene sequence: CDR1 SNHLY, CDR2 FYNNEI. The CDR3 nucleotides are TGTGCCAGCAGTGAAACGGGCTCCTTTCATGGCTACACCTTC. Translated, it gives CASSETGSFHGYTF.

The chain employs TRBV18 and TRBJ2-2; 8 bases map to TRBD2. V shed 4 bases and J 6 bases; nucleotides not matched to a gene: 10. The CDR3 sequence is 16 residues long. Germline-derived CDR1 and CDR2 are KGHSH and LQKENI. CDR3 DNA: TGTGCCAGCTCACGGTCCCTTGAAGCGGGAGCCGGGGAGCTGTTTTTT. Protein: CASSRSLEAGAGELFF.

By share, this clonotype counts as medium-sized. The CDR3 bases are TGCAGCACATCCGAGGGGGCAGGGGTAGGGGAGCAGTACTTC. This sequence encodes CSTSEGAGVGEQYF. V usage is TRBV29-1 and J usage is TRBJ2-7; 7 bases align to TRBD1. Germline CDR1 SQVTM, CDR2 ANQGSEA. The trim removed 8 bases at V and 7 bases at J, leaving 17 bases unmatched. The CDR3 runs 14 residues.

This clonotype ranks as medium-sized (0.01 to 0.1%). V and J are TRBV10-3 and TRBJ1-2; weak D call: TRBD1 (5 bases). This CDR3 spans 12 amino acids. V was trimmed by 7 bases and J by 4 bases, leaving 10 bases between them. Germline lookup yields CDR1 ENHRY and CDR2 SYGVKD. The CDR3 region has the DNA TGTGCCATCAATCGCCAGGGCTATGGCTACACCTTC. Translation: CAINRQGYGYTF.

CDR3 coding DNA: TGTGCCAGCAGTTCGCATTCTGGGCCAGTCGGATCACCCCTCCACTTT. Translated: CASSSHSGPVGSPLHF. The gene calls are TRBV7-8 and TRBJ1-6; no definite D call. Per germline, CDR1 SGHVS and CDR2 FQNEAQ. V shed 6 bases and J shed 10 bases, with 22 bases lying between them. The CDR3 covers 16 residues.

Written as DNA, the CDR3 is TGTGCCAGCAGCCAATTTAGCGTTACCGGGGAGCTGTTTTTT. The encoded protein is CASSQFSVTGELFF. The chain recombines TRBV3-1 with TRBJ2-2; tentatively, D is TRBD2 (5 bases). V lost 2 bases and J 5 bases, leaving 9 bases between the germline ends. The CDR3 extends over 14 amino acids. Germline assignment: CDR1 LGHDT and CDR2 YNNKEL (reference sequence).

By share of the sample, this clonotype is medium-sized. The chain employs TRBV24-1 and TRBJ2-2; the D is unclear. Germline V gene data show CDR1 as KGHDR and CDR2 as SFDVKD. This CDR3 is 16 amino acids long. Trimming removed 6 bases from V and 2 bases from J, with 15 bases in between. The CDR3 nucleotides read TGTGCCACCAGTTCGTCTACGTGGAGTAACACCGGGGAGCTGTTTTTT. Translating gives CATSSSTWSNTGELFF.

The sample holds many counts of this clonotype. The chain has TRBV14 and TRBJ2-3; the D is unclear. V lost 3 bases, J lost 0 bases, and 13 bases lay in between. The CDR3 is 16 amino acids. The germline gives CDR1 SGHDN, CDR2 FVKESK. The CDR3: CASSHSAASSTDTQYF. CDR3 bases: TGTGCCAGCAGCCATTCAGCAGCCTCTAGCACAGATACGCAGTATTTT.

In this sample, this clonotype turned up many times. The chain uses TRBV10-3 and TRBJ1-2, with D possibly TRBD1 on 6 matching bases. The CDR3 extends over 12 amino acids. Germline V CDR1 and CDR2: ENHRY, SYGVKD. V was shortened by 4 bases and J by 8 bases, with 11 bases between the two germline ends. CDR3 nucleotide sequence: TGTGCCATCAGTGTCCTGGGGGCCGGCTACACCTTC. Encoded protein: CAISVLGAGYTF.

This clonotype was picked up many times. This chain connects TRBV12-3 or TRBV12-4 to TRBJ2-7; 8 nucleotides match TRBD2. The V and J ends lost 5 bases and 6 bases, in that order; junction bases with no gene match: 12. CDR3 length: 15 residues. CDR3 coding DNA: TGTGCCAGCAGTCTCTACCCCGGGACTAGACTCGAGCAGTACTTC. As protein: CASSLYPGTRLEQYF.

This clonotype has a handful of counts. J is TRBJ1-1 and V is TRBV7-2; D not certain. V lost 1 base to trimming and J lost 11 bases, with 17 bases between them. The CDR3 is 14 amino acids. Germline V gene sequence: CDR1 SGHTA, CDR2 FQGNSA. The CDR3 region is CASSLGVWDSRAFF. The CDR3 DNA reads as TGTGCCAGCAGCTTAGGCGTCTGGGATTCAAGGGCTTTCTTT.

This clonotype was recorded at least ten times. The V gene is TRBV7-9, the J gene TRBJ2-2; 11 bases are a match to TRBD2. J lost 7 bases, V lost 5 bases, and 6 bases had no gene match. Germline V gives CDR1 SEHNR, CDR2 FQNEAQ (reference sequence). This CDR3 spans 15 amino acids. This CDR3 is CASSELAGVLGELFF. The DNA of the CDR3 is TGTGCCAGCAGCGAACTAGCGGGAGTCCTCGGGGAGCTGTTTTTT.

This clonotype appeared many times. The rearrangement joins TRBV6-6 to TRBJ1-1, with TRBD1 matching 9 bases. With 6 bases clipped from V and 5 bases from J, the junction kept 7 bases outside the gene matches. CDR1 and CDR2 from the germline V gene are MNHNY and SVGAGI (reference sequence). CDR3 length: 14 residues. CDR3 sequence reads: CASRAGQGGTEAFF. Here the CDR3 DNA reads TGTGCCAGCAGGGCGGGACAGGGAGGGACTGAAGCTTTCTTT.

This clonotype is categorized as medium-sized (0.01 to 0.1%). The DNA of the CDR3 is TGTGCCAGCAGCTTAGCGGGGGGAGAGACCCAGTACTTC. It codes for CASSLAGGETQYF. This sequence joins TRBV13 and TRBJ2-5, with TRBD2 matching over 7 bases. With V trimmed by 1 base and J by 4 bases, 0 bases remained unmatched. Germline values: CDR1 PRHDT, CDR2 FYEKMQ (reference sequence). The CDR3 totals 13 residues.

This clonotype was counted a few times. CDR3 residues: CASSLTEPLAGGETQYF. CDR3 coding DNA: TGTGCCAGCAGCTTAACTGAACCCCTGGCGGGGGGAGAGACCCAGTACTTC. This sequence joins TRBV11-2 and TRBJ2-5; TRBD2 agrees at 8 bases. Per the germline V gene, CDR1 is SGHAT and CDR2 is FQNNGV. This CDR3 comprises 17 residues. J gave up 4 bases and V 2 bases, and 12 bases lay outside the gene matches.

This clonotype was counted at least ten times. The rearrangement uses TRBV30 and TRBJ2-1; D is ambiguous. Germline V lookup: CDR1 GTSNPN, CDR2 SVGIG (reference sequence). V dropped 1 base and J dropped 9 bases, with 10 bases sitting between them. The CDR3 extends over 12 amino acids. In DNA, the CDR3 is TGTGCCTGGAGTGCCATTGGCGTTGAGCAGTTCTTC. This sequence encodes CAWSAIGVEQFF.

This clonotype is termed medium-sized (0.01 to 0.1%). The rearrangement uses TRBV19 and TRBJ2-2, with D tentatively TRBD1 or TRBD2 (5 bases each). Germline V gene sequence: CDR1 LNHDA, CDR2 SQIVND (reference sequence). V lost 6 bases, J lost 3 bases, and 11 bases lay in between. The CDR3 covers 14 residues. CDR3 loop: CASSSGTDTGELFF. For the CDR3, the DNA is TGTGCCAGTAGCTCCGGGACGGACACCGGGGAGCTGTTTTTT.

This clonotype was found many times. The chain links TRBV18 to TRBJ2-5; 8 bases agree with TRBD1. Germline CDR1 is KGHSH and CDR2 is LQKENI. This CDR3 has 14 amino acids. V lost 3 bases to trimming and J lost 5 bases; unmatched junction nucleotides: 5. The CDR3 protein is CASSPTGAMETQYF. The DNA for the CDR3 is TGTGCCAGCTCACCGACAGGGGCGATGGAGACCCAGTACTTC.

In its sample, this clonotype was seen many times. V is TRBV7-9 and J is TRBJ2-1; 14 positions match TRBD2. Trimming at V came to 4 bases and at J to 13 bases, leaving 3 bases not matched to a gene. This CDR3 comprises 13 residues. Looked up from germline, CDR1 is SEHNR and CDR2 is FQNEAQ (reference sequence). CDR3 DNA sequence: TGTGCCAGCAGCTCGGGACTAGCGGGAGTTCAGTTCTTC. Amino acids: CASSSGLAGVQFF.

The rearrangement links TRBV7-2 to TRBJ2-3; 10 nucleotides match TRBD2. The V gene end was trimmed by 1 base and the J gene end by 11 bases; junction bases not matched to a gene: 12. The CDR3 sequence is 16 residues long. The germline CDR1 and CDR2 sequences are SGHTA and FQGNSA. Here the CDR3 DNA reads TGTGCCAGCAGCTTAGAGCTAGAGGTAGCGGGAGGAAGGCAGTATTTT. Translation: CASSLELEVAGGRQYF.

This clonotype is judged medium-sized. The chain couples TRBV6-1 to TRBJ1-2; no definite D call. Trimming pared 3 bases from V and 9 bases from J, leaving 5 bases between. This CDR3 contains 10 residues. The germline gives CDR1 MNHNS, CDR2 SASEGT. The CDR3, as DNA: TGTGCCAGCAGTGAGGTCCGCTACACCTTC. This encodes CASSEVRYTF.

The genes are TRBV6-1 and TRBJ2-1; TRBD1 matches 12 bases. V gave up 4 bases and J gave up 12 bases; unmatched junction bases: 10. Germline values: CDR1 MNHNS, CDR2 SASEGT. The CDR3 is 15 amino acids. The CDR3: CASSAGTGGRGLQFF. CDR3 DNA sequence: TGTGCCAGCAGTGCCGGGACAGGGGGCCGAGGTCTGCAGTTCTTC.

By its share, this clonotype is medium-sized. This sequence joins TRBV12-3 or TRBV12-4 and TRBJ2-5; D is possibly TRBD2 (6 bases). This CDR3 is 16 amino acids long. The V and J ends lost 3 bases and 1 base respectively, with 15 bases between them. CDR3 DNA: TGTGCCAGCAGTTTCAACCCGGGGACTGTCCAAGAGACCCAGTACTTC. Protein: CASSFNPGTVQETQYF.

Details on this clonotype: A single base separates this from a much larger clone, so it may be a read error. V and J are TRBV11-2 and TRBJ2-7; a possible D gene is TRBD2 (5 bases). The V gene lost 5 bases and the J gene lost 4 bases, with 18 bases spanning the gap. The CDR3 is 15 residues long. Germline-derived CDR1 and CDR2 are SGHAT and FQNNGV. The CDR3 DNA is TGTGCCAGCAGCCCTCAAGGGAGCAACGGGTACGAGCAGTACTTC. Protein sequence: CASSPQGSNGYEQYF.

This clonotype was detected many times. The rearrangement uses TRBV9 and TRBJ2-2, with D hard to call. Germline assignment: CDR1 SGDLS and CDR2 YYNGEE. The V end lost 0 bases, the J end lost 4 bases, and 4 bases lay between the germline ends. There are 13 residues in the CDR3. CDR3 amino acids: CASSVGGTGELFF. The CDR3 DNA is TGTGCCAGCAGCGTAGGCGGCACCGGGGAGCTGTTTTTT. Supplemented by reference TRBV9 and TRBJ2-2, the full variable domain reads DSGVTQTPKHLITATGQRVTLRCSPRSGDLSVYWYQQSLDQGLQFLIQYYNGEERAKGNILERFSAQQFPDLHSELNLSSLELGDSALYFCASSVGGTGELFFGEGSRLTVL.

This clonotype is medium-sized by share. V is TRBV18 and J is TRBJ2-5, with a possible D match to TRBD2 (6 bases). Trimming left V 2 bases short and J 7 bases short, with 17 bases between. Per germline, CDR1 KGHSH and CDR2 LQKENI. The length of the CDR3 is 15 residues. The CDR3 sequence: CASSPGGTTLGTQYF. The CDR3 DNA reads TGTGCCAGCTCACCAGGCGGGACCACGCTGGGGACCCAGTACTTC.

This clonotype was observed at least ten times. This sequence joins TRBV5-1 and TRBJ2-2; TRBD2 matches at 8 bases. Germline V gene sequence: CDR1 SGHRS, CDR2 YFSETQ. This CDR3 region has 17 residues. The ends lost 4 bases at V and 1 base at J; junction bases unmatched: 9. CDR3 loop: CASSLTSAHKNTGELFF. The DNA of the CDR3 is TGCGCCAGCAGCCTGACTAGCGCGCACAAGAACACCGGGGAGCTGTTTTTT. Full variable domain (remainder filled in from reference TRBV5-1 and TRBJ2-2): KAGVTQTPRYLIKTRGQQVTLSCSPISGHRSVSWYQQTPGQGLQFLFEYFSETQRNKGNFPGRFSGRQFSNSRSEMNVSTLELGDSALYLCASSLTSAHKNTGELFFGEGSRLTVL.